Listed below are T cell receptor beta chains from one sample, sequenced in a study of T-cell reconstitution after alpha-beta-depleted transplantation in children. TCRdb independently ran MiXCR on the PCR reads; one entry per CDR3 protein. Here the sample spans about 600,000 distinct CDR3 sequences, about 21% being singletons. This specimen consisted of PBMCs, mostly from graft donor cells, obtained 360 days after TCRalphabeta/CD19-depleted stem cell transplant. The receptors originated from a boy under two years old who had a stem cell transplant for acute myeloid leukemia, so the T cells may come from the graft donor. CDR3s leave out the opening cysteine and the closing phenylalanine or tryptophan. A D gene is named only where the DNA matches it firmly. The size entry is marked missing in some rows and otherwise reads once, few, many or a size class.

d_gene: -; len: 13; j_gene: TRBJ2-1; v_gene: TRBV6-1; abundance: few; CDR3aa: ASSIRGFPYNEQF
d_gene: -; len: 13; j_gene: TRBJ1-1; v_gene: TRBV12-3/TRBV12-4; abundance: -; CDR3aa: ASSTTVGENTEAF
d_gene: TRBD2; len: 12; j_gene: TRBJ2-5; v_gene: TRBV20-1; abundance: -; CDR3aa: SAHSGAGGPVQY
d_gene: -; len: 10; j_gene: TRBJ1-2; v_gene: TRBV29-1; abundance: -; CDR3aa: SVWRDNYGYT
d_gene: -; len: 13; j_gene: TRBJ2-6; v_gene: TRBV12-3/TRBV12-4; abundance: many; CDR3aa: ASSLGFAGANVLT
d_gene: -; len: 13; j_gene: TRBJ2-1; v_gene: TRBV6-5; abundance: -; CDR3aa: ASSYSAGRYNEQF
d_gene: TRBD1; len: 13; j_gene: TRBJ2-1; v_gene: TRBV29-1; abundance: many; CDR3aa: SVDGARTGYNEQF
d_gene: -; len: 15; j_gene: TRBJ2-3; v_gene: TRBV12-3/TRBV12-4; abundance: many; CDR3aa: ASSFAGGERHTDTQY
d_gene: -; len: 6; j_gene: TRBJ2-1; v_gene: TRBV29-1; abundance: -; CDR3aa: SPGVGF
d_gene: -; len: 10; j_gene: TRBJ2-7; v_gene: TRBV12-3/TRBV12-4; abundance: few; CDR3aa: ASSIDDYEQY
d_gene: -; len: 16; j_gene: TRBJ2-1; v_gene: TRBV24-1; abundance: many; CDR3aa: ATSRGTGQGRGGNEQF
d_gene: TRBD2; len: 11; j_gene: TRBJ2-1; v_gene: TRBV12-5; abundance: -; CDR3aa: ASGGEGPRERF
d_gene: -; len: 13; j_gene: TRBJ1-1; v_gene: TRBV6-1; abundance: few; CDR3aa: ASTSPDVWDTEAF
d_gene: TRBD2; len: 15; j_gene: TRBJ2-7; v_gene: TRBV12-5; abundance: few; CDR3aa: ASGLTTREGYPYEQY
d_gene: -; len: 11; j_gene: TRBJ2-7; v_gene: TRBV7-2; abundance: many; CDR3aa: ASSLYEGYEQY
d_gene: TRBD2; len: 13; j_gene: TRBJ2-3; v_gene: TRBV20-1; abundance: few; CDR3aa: SARPGTSSTDTQY
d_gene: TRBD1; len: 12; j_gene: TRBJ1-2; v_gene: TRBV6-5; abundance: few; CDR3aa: ASSYKQGDYGYT
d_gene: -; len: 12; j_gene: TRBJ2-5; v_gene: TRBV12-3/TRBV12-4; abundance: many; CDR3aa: ASSLTGIAETQY